This entry lists 21 T cell receptor beta chains sequenced from one sample in a study of blood T cell repertoires in COVID-19. Repertoires were generated with immunoSEQ multiplex PCR, while TCRdb's copy carries only in-frame clones and drops some. The sample includes fewer than 30,000 clones, approximately 96% seen only once; the top ten take 3.5% to 5%. Specimen: peripheral blood. The source of these receptors is a human donor with active COVID-19. The donor label of this sample is uncertain.

The chain has TRBV18 and TRBJ1-2, with D perhaps matching TRBD1 (6 bases). With 5 bases removed from V and 0 bases from J, the gap between germline ends came to 10 bases. Germline loops: CDR1 KGHSH, CDR2 LQKENI. The CDR3 is 14 amino acids. The CDR3 nucleotides read TGTGCCAGCTCAACACAGGGAGCTAACTATGGCTACACCTTC. It is translated as CASSTQGANYGYTF.

J is TRBJ2-1 and V is TRBV23-1; 10 positions match TRBD1. TRBV23-1 carries the ORF label, with uncertain function. V gave up 0 bases and J gave up 8 bases; unmatched junction bases: 7. This CDR3 is 16 amino acids long. The CDR3: CASSQSEGDRGDEQFF. The CDR3 coding sequence is TGCGCCAGCAGTCAATCCGAGGGGGACAGGGGAGATGAGCAGTTCTTC.

The V and J genes are TRBV19 and TRBJ1-3, with no clear D. The V end lost 0 bases, the J end lost 0 bases, and 9 bases lay between the germline ends. The CDR3 has 16 residues. The germline V gene has CDR1 LNHDA and CDR2 SQIVND (reference sequence). For the CDR3, the DNA is TGTGCCAGTAGTATAGACGACACCAACTCTGGAAACACCATATATTTT. Translated: CASSIDDTNSGNTIYF.

J is TRBJ2-7 and V is TRBV6-6; maybe TRBD2 (6 bases). The CDR3 length is 14 residues. The germline V gene encodes CDR1 MNHNY and CDR2 SVGAGI (reference sequence). V gave up 6 bases and J gave up 2 bases, with 14 bases separating them. The chain's CDR3 is CASSRGVGAYEQYF. In DNA form, the CDR3 reads TGTGCCAGCAGCCGCGGGGTGGGGGCCTACGAGCAGTACTTC.

This chain links TRBV6-2 or TRBV6-3 with TRBJ2-7, with 9 bases matching TRBD2. This CDR3 has 17 amino acids. CDR1 is MNHEY and CDR2 is SVGEGT in the germline V gene. V was pared by 2 bases and J by 0 bases, with 8 bases of the junction left unmatched. The CDR3 nucleotides read TGTGCCAGCAGTTACCGTCTAGCGGGGCCCATCTCCTACGAGCAGTACTTC. As protein: CASSYRLAGPISYEQYF.

The V and J genes are TRBV7-9 and TRBJ1-4; D gene uncertain. The CDR3 consists of 15 residues. Deletions cut 1 base from V and 0 bases from J, with 6 bases between. Per the germline V gene, CDR1 is SEHNR and CDR2 is FQNEAQ (reference sequence). The CDR3 coding sequence is TGTGCCAGCAGCTTAGTACAGTCAACTAATGAAAAACTGTTTTTT. It yields the protein CASSLVQSTNEKLFF.

The gene calls are TRBV28 and TRBJ1-1; the match to TRBD1 covers 9 bases. The germline V gene encodes CDR1 MDHEN and CDR2 SYDVKM. V lost 5 bases, J lost 2 bases, and 9 bases stayed unmatched. The CDR3 sequence is 16 residues long. The CDR3 region has the DNA TGTGCCAGCAGTAACAGGGGGCTATTGGGAAACACTGAAGCTTTCTTT. Its protein is CASSNRGLLGNTEAFF.

J is TRBJ2-6 and V is TRBV2; D call uncertain. V was cut by 7 bases and J by 0 bases, with 10 bases left in between. The germline gives CDR1 SNHLY, CDR2 FYNNEI. The CDR3 is made up of 15 amino acids. This CDR3 is CASILVASGANVLTF. Here the CDR3 DNA reads TGTGCCAGCATCCTGGTGGCCTCTGGGGCCAACGTCCTGACTTTC.

The chain joins TRBV7-2 to TRBJ2-5; D is unresolved. The CDR3 totals 11 residues. CDR1 is SGHTA and CDR2 is FQGNSA in the germline V gene. V was shortened by 3 bases and J by 7 bases, with 6 bases between the two germline ends. This CDR3 is CASSLSVTQYF. In DNA form, the CDR3 reads TGTGCCAGCAGCTTGTCGGTGACCCAGTACTTC.

This sequence joins TRBV7-2 and TRBJ1-5; 7 positions agree with TRBD1. Germline V gene sequence: CDR1 SGHTA, CDR2 FQGNSA. The CDR3 loop spans 15 amino acids. V was pared by 4 bases and J by 6 bases, with 9 bases of the junction left unmatched. In nucleotides, the CDR3 is TGTGCCAGCAGCTCACAACAGGGGTCGGTTCAGCCCCAGCATTTT. Protein product: CASSSQQGSVQPQHF.

V usage is TRBV25-1 and J usage is TRBJ1-2; TRBD1 might be the D (5 bases). V lost 7 bases and J 5 bases, leaving 14 bases between the germline ends. CDR3 length: 13 residues. In germline, CDR1 is MGHDK, CDR2 SYGVNS. The CDR3: CASTLGVGYGYTF. In nucleotides, the CDR3 is TGTGCCAGCACCCTAGGGGTGGGGTATGGCTACACCTTC.

This sequence joins TRBV4-3 and TRBJ2-1; D not certain. CDR1 LGHNA and CDR2 YSLEER come from the germline V gene. CDR3 length: 15 amino acids. Trimming removed 0 bases at V and 2 bases at J, with 8 bases between. CDR3 in DNA: TGCGCCAGCAGCCAAGACACAGCCACCTACAATGAGCAGTTCTTC. This translates into CASSQDTATYNEQFF.

This sequence joins TRBV12-3 or TRBV12-4 and TRBJ2-7, with TRBD1 identical over 7 bases. Unmatched junction bases numbered 3, after V lost 6 bases and J lost 4 bases. The CDR3 has 12 residues. CDR3 DNA sequence: TGTGCCAGCAGGTCACAGGGGTACGAGCAGTACTTC. It is translated as CASRSQGYEQYF.

V and J are TRBV3-1 (or the pseudogene TRBV3-2) and TRBJ2-5; 10 nucleotides match TRBD2. CDR3 length: 17 amino acids. Germline CDR1 is LGHDT and CDR2 is YNNKEL (reference sequence). J was trimmed by 1 base and V by 1 base; bases with no gene match: 6. The CDR3 DNA reads TGTGCCAGCAGCCAAGGTCGGGCTAGCGGGGGCCAAGAGACCCAGTACTTC. Protein: CASSQGRASGGQETQYF.

This clone was seen a single time. The rearrangement uses TRBV30 and TRBJ2-7; D not certain. The length of the CDR3 is 13 residues. The germline V gene encodes CDR1 GTSNPN and CDR2 SVGIG (reference sequence). Trimming cost V 1 base and J 2 bases, with 9 bases left between them. Here the CDR3 DNA reads TGTGCCTGGAGTGCCCGGTTACCCTACGAGCAGTACTTC. As protein: CAWSARLPYEQYF.

The J gene is TRBJ2-3, the V gene TRBV29-1; weak D call: TRBD1 (5 bases). Germline V CDR1 and CDR2: SQVTM, ANQGSEA. Trimming shortened V by 3 bases and J by 0 bases, and 13 bases separated the two germline ends. CDR3 length: 15 residues. The CDR3 sequence is CSVDTNRQSTDTQYF. CDR3 in DNA: TGCAGCGTTGATACGAACAGGCAGAGCACAGATACGCAGTATTTT.

The chain couples TRBV9 to TRBJ1-4; 8 nucleotides match TRBD1. CDR1 SGDLS and CDR2 YYNGEE come from the germline V gene. Trimming removed 4 bases from V and 5 bases from J; junction bases left unmatched: 7. CDR3 length: 15 amino acids. The CDR3 sequence: CASSPRTGRNEKLFF. In DNA, the CDR3 is TGTGCCAGCAGCCCCCGGACAGGGAGGAATGAAAAACTGTTTTTT.

The rearrangement links TRBV7-9 to TRBJ1-2, with TRBD1 as a possible D gene (5 bases). Per the germline V gene, CDR1 is SEHNR and CDR2 is FQNEAQ (reference sequence). The germline V and J ends were trimmed by 1 base and 6 bases, with 9 bases remaining between them. This CDR3 has 13 amino acids. CDR3 bases: TGTGCCAGCAGCTTAGGACAGTACAATGGCTACACCTTC. Protein: CASSLGQYNGYTF.

This rearrangement joins TRBV18 to TRBJ2-7; a possible D gene is TRBD1 (6 bases). V shed 3 bases and J shed 7 bases, with 13 bases lying between them. Per germline, CDR1 KGHSH and CDR2 LQKENI. This CDR3 region has 13 residues. This chain's CDR3 is CASSPDRIREQYF. In nucleotides, the CDR3 is TGTGCCAGCTCACCCGACAGGATTAGGGAGCAGTACTTC.

This chain connects TRBV7-2 to TRBJ2-7; TRBD2 might be the D (5 bases). CDR1 and CDR2 from the germline V gene are SGHTA and FQGNSA. The CDR3 spans 14 residues. Trimming pared 8 bases from V and 0 bases from J, leaving 14 bases between. The CDR3 DNA is TGTGCCAGCGCCGTGGCTAGCTTCTCCTACGAGCAGTACTTC. Its translation: CASAVASFSYEQYF.

The J gene is TRBJ2-3, the V gene TRBV12-5; 8 nucleotides match TRBD2. Germline V lookup: CDR1 LGHNT, CDR2 FRNRAP. With V trimmed by 4 bases and J by 0 bases, 0 bases remained unmatched. This CDR3 has 14 amino acids. CDR3 residues: CASGSSGSTDTQYF. The CDR3 coding sequence is TGTGCTAGTGGTTCTAGCGGGAGCACAGATACGCAGTATTTT. Supplemented by reference TRBV12-5 and TRBJ2-3, the full variable domain reads DARVTQTPRHKVTEMGQEVTMRCQPILGHNTVFWYRQTMMQGLELLAYFRNRAPLDDSGMPKDRFSAEMPDATLATLKIQPSEPRDSAVYFCASGSSGSTDTQYFGPGTRLTVL.